The 4 T cell receptor beta chains reported below all come from one sample, sequenced in a study of blood T cell repertoires in COVID-19 (dated by TCRdb to 2018 to 2021). Libraries were prepared through the immunoSEQ multiplex PCR assay. Not all clones reach the TCRdb copy of this immuneACCESS table, which keeps in-frame sequences only. Checked studies attribute under half of the gap to unresolved V genes and leave the rest unexplained. A total of roughly 30,000 clones appear in this sample, more than 75% of them only once. The ten largest clones represent 5.9% of the sample. The sequencing sample was made of peripheral blood. The source of these receptors is a human donor in a cohort sampled during active COVID-19.

The chain has TRBV29-1 and TRBJ1-2, with D possibly matching TRBD1 (5 bases). V dropped 4 bases and J dropped 1 base, with 7 bases sitting between them. Per germline, CDR1 SQVTM and CDR2 ANQGSEA. The CDR3 runs 12 residues. CDR3 DNA sequence: TGCAGCGTTGTGGGGGGTAACTATGGCTACACCTTC. Its translation: CSVVGGNYGYTF. Based on the CDR3 plus reference TRBV29-1 and TRBJ1-2, the full variable domain is SAVISQKPSRDICQRGTSLTIQCQVDSQVTMMFWYRQQPGQSLTLIATANQGSEATYESGFVIDKFPISRPNLTFSTLTVSNMSPEDSSIYLCSVVGGNYGYTFGSGTRLTVV.

This clone was recorded a few times. The rearrangement joins TRBV9 to TRBJ2-3; D call uncertain. Trimming pared 4 bases from V and 2 bases from J, leaving 5 bases between. Per the germline V gene, CDR1 is SGDLS and CDR2 is YYNGEE. The CDR3 spans 12 residues. This CDR3 is CASSSHTDTQYF. DNA of the CDR3: TGTGCCAGCAGCTCACACACAGATACGCAGTATTTT.

V usage is TRBV19 and J usage is TRBJ1-1; unclear D gene. CDR3 length equals 14 residues. The germline V gene encodes CDR1 LNHDA and CDR2 SQIVND (reference sequence). V dropped 5 bases and J dropped 1 base, with 11 bases sitting between them. The CDR3: CASSPSMGNTEAFF. DNA for the CDR3: TGTGCCAGTAGTCCTAGTATGGGGAACACTGAAGCTTTCTTT.

The chain has TRBV3-1 (or the pseudogene TRBV3-2) and TRBJ1-2, with D hard to call. The CDR3 length is 15 residues. Germline V gives CDR1 LGHDT, CDR2 YNNKEL (reference sequence). The V and J ends lost 3 bases and 4 bases respectively, with 15 bases between them. CDR3 bases: TGTGCCAGCAGCCACGCGTCGCGGGATGGCTATGGCTACACCTTC. It translates to CASSHASRDGYGYTF.